These 8 T cell receptor beta chains were all obtained from the same sample, sequenced in a study of blood T cells in healthy people across ages. A J-beta primer mix and a sample-barcoded 5' primer were used in a second PCR of roughly 7 to 12 cycles. TCRdb recomputed calls from the 5' RACE reads with MiXCR, one row per CDR3 protein. The sample has 750,000 to 1,000,000 distinct CDR3 sequences, just under 30% seen once. Another study also made use of these data, one on T cells of mothers and their children.

The sequenced sample consisted of blood. Receptor source: a middle-aged woman in good health.

This clonotype came up a few times. The V and J genes are TRBV7-8 and TRBJ1-2, with D unresolved. Germline CDR1 and CDR2: SGHVS and FQNEAQ. The germline V and J ends were trimmed by 5 bases and 6 bases, with 16 bases remaining between them. This CDR3 has 14 amino acids. The CDR3 nucleotides read TGTGCCAGCAGCCCACGTCCAGGTTGGGATGGCTACACCTTC. It codes for CASSPRPGWDGYTF.

This sequence joins TRBV29-1 and TRBJ1-2, with 8 bases matching TRBD1. The CDR3 loop spans 12 amino acids. Germline V gene lookup returns CDR1 SQVTM and CDR2 ANQGSEA. The J segment lost 4 bases and the V segment lost 7 bases, leaving 5 bases of the junction unmatched. In nucleotides, the CDR3 is TGCAGCGCAGACGGACAGGGCTATGGCTACACCTTC. Translation: CSADGQGYGYTF. The full variable domain, rest sourced from reference TRBV29-1 and TRBJ1-2, is SAVISQKPSRDICQRGTSLTIQCQVDSQVTMMFWYRQQPGQSLTLIATANQGSEATYESGFVIDKFPISRPNLTFSTLTVSNMSPEDSSIYLCSADGQGYGYTFGSGTRLTVV.

V is TRBV28 and J is TRBJ2-7, with D perhaps TRBD2 (7 bases). The V end lost 10 bases, the J end lost 0 bases, and 16 bases lay between the germline ends. The germline gives CDR1 MDHEN, CDR2 SYDVKM. This CDR3 region has 14 residues. As DNA, the CDR3 is TGTGCCACCACGTCCGGGGGGCCCTCCTACGAGCAGTACTTC. It yields the protein CATTSGGPSYEQYF. Full variable domain (rest looked up from reference TRBV28 and TRBJ2-7): DVKVTQSSRYLVKRTGEKVFLECVQDMDHENMFWYRQDPGLGLRLIYFSYDVKMKEKGDIPEGYSVSREKKERFSLILESASTNQTSMYLCATTSGGPSYEQYFGPGTRLTVT.

This clonotype was seen a few times. The genes are TRBV6-5 and TRBJ2-7; D might be TRBD1 (6 bases). In germline, CDR1 is MNHEY, CDR2 SVGAGI. V dropped 0 bases and J dropped 4 bases, with 13 bases sitting between them. The CDR3 sequence is 15 residues long. The CDR3 nucleotides read TGTGCCAGCAGTTACTCGAGTCAGGGGCAGTACGAGCAGTACTTC. It yields the protein CASSYSSQGQYEQYF.

This clonotype came up many times. V gene TRBV10-2 combines with J gene TRBJ1-2; tentative D call: TRBD1 (6 bases). Trimming shortened V by 3 bases and J by 0 bases, and 11 bases separated the two germline ends. This CDR3 spans 15 amino acids. In germline, CDR1 is WSHSY, CDR2 SAAADI. In nucleotides, the CDR3 is TGCGCCAGCAGTGACCGACAGGAGGCTAACTATGGCTACACCTTC. As protein: CASSDRQEANYGYTF.

V is TRBV7-8 and J is TRBJ1-5; 9 bases match TRBD1. The germline V gene encodes CDR1 SGHVS and CDR2 FQNEAQ. The CDR3 length is 16 residues. V lost 5 bases, J lost 5 bases, and 10 bases stayed unmatched. Here the CDR3 reads CASSEGGQGLYQPQHF. The CDR3 nucleotides are TGTGCCAGCAGCGAAGGGGGACAGGGACTGTATCAGCCCCAGCATTTT.

This clonotype was detected a few times. The chain has TRBV19 and TRBJ1-2; D uncertain. There are 14 residues in the CDR3. Germline V gene data show CDR1 as LNHDA and CDR2 as SQIVND (reference sequence). Between the trimmed V and J ends, which lost 4 bases and 0 bases, there was a span of 9 bases. The CDR3 DNA follows: TGTGCCAGTAGTAGACAATCGACTAACTATGGCTACACCTTC. It translates to CASSRQSTNYGYTF.

The J gene is TRBJ2-7, the V gene TRBV29-1, with 11 bases fitting TRBD1. The CDR3 totals 16 residues. V trimming: 1 base; J trimming: 2 bases; junction bases outside the gene matches: 7. The germline V gene encodes CDR1 SQVTM and CDR2 ANQGSEA. The DNA of the CDR3 is TGCAGCGTTGAAGGGACAGGGGGCTCCCCAACCTACGAGCAGTACTTC. It yields the protein CSVEGTGGSPTYEQYF.